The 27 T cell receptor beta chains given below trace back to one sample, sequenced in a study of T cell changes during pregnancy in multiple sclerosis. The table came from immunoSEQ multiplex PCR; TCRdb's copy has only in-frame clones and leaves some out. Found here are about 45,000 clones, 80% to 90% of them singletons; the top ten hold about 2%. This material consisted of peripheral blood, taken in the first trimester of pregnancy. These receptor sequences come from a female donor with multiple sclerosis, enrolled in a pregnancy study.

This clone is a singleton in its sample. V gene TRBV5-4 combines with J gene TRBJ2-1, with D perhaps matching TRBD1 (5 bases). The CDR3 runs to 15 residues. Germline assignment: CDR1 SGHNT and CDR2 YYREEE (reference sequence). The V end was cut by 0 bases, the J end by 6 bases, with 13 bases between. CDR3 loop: CASSLGPGMANEQFF. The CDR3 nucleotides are TGTGCCAGCAGCTTGGGGCCAGGGATGGCCAATGAGCAGTTCTTC.

The chain's CDR3 is CASSQSPPQGYAYGYTF. The CDR3 nucleotides are TGTGCCAGCTCACAATCCCCTCCTCAGGGTTACGCCTATGGCTACACCTTC. This chain links TRBV18 with TRBJ1-2; possibly TRBD1 for D (5 bases). The CDR3 runs to 17 residues. V dropped 4 bases and J dropped 4 bases, with 22 bases sitting between them. Germline assignment: CDR1 KGHSH and CDR2 LQKENI.

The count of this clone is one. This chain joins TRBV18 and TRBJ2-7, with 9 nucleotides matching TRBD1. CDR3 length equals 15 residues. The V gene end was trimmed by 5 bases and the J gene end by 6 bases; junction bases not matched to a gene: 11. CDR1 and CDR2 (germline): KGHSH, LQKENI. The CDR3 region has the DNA TGTGCCAGCTCAGGGACAGGGCCCCCTCCCGCCGAGCAGTACTTC. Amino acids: CASSGTGPPPAEQYF.

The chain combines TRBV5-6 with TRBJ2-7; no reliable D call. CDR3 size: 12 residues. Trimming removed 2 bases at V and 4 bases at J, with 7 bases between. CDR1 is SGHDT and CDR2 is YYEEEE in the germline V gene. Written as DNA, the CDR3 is TGTGCCAGCAGCTTCACGAGTTACGAGCAGTACTTC. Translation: CASSFTSYEQYF.

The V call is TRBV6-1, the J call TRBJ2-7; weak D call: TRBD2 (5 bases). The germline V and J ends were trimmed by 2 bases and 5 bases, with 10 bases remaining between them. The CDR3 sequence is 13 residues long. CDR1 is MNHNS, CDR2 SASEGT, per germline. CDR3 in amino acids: CASSERQRDEQYF. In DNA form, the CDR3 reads TGTGCCAGCAGTGAACGCCAGAGGGACGAGCAGTACTTC.

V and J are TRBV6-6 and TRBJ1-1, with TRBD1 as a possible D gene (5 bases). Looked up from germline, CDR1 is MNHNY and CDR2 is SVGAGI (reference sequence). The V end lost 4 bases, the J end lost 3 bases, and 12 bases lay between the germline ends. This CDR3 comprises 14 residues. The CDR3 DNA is TGTGCCAGCAGTTTCCAGGGAACCTACACTGAAGCTTTCTTT. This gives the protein CASSFQGTYTEAFF.

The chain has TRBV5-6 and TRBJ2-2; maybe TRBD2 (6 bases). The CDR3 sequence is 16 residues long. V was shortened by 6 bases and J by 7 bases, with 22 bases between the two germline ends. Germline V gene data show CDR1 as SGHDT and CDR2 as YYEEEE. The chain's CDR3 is CASTYGGILEGGELFF. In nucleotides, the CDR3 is TGTGCCAGCACTTATGGCGGGATTCTGGAGGGCGGGGAGCTGTTTTTT.

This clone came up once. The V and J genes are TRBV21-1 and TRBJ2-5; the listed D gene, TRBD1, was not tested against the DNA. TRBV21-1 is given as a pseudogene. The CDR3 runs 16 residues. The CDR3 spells CASSKEDGQGKETQYF. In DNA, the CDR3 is TGTGCCAGCAGCAAAGAGGATGGACAGGGGAAAGAGACCCAGTACTTC.

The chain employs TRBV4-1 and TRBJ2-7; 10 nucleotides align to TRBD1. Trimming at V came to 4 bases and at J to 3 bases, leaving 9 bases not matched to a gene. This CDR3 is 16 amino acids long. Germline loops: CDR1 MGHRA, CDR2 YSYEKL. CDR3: CASSLLEGQGFYEQYF. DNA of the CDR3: TGCGCCAGCAGCCTCCTAGAGGGACAGGGGTTCTACGAGCAGTACTTC.

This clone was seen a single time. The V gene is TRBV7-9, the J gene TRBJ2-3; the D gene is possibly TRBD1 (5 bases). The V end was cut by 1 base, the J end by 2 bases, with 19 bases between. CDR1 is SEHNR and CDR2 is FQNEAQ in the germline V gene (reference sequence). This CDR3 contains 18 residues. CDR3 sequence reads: CASSLVPMTDRHTDTQYF. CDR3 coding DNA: TGTGCCAGCAGCTTAGTGCCGATGACAGACCGACACACAGATACGCAGTATTTT.

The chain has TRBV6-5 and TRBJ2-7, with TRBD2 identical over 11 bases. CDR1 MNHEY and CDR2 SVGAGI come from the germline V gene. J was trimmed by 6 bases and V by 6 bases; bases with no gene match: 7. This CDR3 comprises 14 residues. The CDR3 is CASSPGLAASEQYF. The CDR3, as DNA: TGTGCCAGCAGCCCGGGACTAGCGGCCTCCGAGCAGTACTTC.

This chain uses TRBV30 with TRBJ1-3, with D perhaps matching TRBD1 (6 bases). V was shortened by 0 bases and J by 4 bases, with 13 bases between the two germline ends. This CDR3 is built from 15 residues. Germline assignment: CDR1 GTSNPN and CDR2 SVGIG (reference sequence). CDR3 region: CAWSVGAFNGNTIYF. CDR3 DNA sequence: TGTGCCTGGAGTGTGGGGGCCTTTAACGGAAACACCATATATTTT.

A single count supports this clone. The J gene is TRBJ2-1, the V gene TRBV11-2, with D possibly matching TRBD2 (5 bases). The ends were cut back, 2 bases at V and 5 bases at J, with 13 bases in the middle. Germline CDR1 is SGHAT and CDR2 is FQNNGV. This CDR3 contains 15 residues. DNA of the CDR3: TGTGCCAGCAGCTTACGGGGTTATCTAAACAATGAGCAGTTCTTC. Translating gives CASSLRGYLNNEQFF.

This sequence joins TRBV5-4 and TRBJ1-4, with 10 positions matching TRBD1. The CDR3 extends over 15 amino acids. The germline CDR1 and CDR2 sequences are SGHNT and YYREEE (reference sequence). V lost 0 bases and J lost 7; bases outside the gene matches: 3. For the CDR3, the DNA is TGTGCCAGCAGCTTGGGACAGGGGGCGGCTGAAAAACTGTTTTTT. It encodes CASSLGQGAAEKLFF. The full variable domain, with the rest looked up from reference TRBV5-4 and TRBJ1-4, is ETGVTQSPTHLIKTRGQQVTLRCSSQSGHNTVSWYQQALGQGPQFIFQYYREEENGRGNFPPRFSGLQFPNYSSELNVNALELDDSALYLCASSLGQGAAEKLFFGSGTQLSVL.

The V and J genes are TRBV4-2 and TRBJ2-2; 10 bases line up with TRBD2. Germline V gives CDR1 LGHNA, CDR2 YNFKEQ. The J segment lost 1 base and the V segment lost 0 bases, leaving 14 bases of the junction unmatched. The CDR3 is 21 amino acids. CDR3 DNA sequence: TGTGCCAGCAGCCAAGAATCGGCTTCGCCTAGCGGGGGCCGGAACACCGGGGAGCTGTTTTTT. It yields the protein CASSQESASPSGGRNTGELFF.

The CDR3 nucleotides read TGTGCCAGCAGCTACTCGGAGCTTCGTGGCTACACCTTC. This gives the protein CASSYSELRGYTF. The chain links TRBV7-9 to TRBJ1-2; no clear D gene. Germline V gives CDR1 SEHNR, CDR2 FQNEAQ (reference sequence). V lost 4 bases, J lost 7 bases, and 13 bases lay in between. This CDR3 has 13 amino acids.

CDR3 bases: TGTGCCAGCAGTCGACAGGGTCTAACTGGCTACACCTTC. Translated, it gives CASSRQGLTGYTF. This sequence joins TRBV6-5 and TRBJ1-2; 7 bases map to TRBD1. The CDR3 is 13 amino acids. The trim removed 5 bases at V and 7 bases at J, leaving 7 bases unmatched. Germline CDR1 and CDR2: MNHEY and SVGAGI.

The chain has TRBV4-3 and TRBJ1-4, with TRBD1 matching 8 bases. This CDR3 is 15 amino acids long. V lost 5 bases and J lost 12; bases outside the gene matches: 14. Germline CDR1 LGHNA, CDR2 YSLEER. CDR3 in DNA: TGCGCCAGCAGCTTTCGGACAGGGCGCACTAAGGAACTGTTTTTT. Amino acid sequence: CASSFRTGRTKELFF.

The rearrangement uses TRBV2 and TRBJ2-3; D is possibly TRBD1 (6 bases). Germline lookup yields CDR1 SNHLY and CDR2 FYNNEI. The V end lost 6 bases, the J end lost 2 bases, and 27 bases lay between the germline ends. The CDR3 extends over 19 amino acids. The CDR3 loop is CASRRQETREEVITDTQYF. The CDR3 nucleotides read TGTGCCAGCAGACGACAGGAAACCCGGGAAGAGGTGATCACAGATACGCAGTATTTT.

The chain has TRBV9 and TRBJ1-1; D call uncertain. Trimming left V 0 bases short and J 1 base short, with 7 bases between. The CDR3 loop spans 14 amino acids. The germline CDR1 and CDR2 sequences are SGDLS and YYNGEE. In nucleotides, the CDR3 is TGTGCCAGCAGCGTAGATCCAGAGAACACTGAAGCTTTCTTT. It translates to CASSVDPENTEAFF.

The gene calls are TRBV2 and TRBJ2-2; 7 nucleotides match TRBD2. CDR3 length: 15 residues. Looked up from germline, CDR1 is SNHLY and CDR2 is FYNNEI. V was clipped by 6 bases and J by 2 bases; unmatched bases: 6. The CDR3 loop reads CASRRLAGNTGELFF. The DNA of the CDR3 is TGTGCCAGCAGACGACTAGCAGGCAACACCGGGGAGCTGTTTTTT.

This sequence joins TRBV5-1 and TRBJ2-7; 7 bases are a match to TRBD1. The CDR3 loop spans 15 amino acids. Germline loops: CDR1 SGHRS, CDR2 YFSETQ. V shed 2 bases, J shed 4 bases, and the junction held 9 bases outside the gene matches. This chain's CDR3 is CASSFIPGQLYEQYF. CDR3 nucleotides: TGCGCCAGCAGCTTTATCCCGGGACAGCTTTACGAGCAGTACTTC.

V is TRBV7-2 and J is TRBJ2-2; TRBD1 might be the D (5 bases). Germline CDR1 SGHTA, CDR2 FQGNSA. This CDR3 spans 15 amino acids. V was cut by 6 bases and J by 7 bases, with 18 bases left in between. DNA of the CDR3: TGTGCCAGCAGTCGCATGGCCAGGGTGAGCGGGGAGCTGTTTTTT. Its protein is CASSRMARVSGELFF.

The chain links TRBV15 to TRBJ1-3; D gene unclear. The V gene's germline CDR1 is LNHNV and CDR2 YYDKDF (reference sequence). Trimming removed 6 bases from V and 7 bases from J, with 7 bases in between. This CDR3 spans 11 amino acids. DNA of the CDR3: TGTGCCACCAGGCTCGCGAACACCATATATTTT. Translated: CATRLANTIYF.

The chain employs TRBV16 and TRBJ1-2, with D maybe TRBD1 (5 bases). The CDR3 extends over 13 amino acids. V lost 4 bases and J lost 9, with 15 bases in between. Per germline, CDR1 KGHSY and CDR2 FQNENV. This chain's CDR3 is CASSPGGTPRYTF. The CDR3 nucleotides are TGTGCCAGCAGCCCGGGGGGAACCCCTCGCTACACCTTC.

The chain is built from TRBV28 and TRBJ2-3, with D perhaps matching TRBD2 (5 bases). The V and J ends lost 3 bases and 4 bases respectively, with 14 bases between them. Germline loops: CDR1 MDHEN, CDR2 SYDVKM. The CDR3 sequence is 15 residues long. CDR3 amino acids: CASSFAGPGADTQYF. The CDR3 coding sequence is TGTGCCAGCAGTTTTGCGGGCCCCGGGGCAGATACGCAGTATTTT.

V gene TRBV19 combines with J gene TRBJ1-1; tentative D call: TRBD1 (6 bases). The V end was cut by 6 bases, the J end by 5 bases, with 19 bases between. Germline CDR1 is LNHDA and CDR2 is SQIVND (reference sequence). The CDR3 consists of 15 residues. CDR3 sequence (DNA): TGTGCCAGTAGACCCAGGGGCCCCTTGGGGACTGAAGCTTTCTTT. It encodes CASRPRGPLGTEAFF.